One and the same sample provided the 5 T cell receptor beta chains below, sequenced in a study of cytomegalovirus exposure and HLA in healthy donors. Researchers ran the PCR with 60 Vbeta and 13 Jbeta primers. The data were produced by immunoSEQ multiplex PCR, yet TCRdb's version contains in-frame clones alone and is incomplete. In the table there are 150,000 to 200,000 clones, under 85% of which are singletons. The specimen sequenced was PBMCs. The receptors here all came from a man aged 50 to 59 in good health and CMV-seropositive.

This clone was seen once. The chain employs TRBV11-3 and TRBJ2-3, with 9 bases fitting TRBD1. V lost 5 bases and J lost 5; bases outside the gene matches: 5. Looked up from germline, CDR1 is SGHNT and CDR2 is YENEEA. This CDR3 is built from 14 residues. The CDR3 region has the DNA TGTGCCAGCAGCCCCGGGACAGGGAGAGATACGCAGTATTTT. This encodes CASSPGTGRDTQYF.

The chain is built from TRBV10-3 and TRBJ2-7; TRBD2 agrees at 12 bases. The V and J ends lost 4 bases and 5 bases, in that order; junction bases with no gene match: 3. CDR3 size: 14 residues. The germline V gene has CDR1 ENHRY and CDR2 SYGVKD. This CDR3 is CAISGLAGEDEQYF. The CDR3 region has the DNA TGTGCCATCAGTGGACTAGCGGGAGAGGACGAGCAGTACTTC.

V gene TRBV6-6 combines with J gene TRBJ1-1; 7 positions match TRBD1. J gave up 1 base and V 10 bases, and 3 bases lay outside the gene matches. In germline, CDR1 is MNHNY, CDR2 SVGAGI (reference sequence). The CDR3 has 12 residues. The CDR3 reads CATRQGNTEAFF. The CDR3 nucleotides read TGTGCCACCAGACAGGGGAACACTGAAGCTTTCTTT.

The chain uses TRBV10-3 and TRBJ1-2; D remains ambiguous. This CDR3 region has 14 residues. CDR1 is ENHRY, CDR2 SYGVKD, per germline. The ends were cut back, 2 bases at V and 4 bases at J, with 11 bases in the middle. This CDR3 reads CAISEAAGIYGYTF. The CDR3 nucleotides read TGTGCCATCAGTGAGGCTGCGGGGATCTATGGCTACACCTTC.

The rearrangement joins TRBV5-1 to TRBJ2-2; 8 bases fit TRBD1. The V and J ends lost 4 bases and 11 bases, in that order; junction bases with no gene match: 10. This CDR3 contains 14 residues. CDR1 is SGHRS, CDR2 YFSETQ, per germline. The CDR3 sequence is CASSTDRGGRELFF. For the CDR3, the DNA is TGCGCCAGCAGCACTGACAGGGGTGGACGAGAGCTGTTTTTT.